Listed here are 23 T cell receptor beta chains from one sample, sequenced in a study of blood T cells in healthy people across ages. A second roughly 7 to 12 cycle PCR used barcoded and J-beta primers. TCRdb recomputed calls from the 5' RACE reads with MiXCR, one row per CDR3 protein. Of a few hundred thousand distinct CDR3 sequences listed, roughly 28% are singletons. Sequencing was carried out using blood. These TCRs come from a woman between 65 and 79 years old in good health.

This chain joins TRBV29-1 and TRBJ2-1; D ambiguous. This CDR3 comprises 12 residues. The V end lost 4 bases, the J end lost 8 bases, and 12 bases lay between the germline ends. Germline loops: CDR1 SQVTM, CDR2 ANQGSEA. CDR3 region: CSVAVSNDEQFF. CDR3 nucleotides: TGCAGCGTTGCTGTTAGTAACGATGAGCAGTTCTTC.

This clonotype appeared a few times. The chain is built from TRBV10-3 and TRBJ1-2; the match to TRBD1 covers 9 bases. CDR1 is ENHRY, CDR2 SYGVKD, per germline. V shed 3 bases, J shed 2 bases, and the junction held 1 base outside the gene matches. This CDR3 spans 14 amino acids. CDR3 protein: CAISDGQGNYGYTF. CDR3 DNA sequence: TGTGCCATCAGTGATGGACAGGGGAACTATGGCTACACCTTC.

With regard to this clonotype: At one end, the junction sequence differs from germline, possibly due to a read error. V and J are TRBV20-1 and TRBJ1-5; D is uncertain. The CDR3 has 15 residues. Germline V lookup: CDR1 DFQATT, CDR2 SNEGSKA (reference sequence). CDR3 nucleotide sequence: TGCAGTGCTACGACACGAACGGGCAGAAATCAGCCCCAGCGTTTT. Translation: CSATTRTGRNQPQRF.

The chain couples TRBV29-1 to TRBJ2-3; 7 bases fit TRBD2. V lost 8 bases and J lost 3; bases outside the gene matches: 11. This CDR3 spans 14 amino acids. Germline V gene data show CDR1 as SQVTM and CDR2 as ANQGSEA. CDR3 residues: CSSYNSGGTDTQYF. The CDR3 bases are TGCAGCTCCTACAATTCCGGGGGGACAGATACGCAGTATTTT.

The DNA for the CDR3 is TGTGCCAGCAGAGAACAGGGAGGTGGCTACACCTTC. This sequence encodes CASREQGGGYTF. The chain couples TRBV6-4 to TRBJ1-2; D might be TRBD1 (6 bases). The CDR3 runs 12 residues. The V end lost 6 bases, the J end lost 7 bases, and 12 bases lay between the germline ends. Germline CDR1 MRHNA, CDR2 SNTAGT.

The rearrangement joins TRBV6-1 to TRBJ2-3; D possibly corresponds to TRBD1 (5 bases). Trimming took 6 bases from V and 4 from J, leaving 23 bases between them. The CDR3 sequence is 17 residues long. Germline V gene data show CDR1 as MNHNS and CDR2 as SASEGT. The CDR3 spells CASSIAYPQGSPDTQYF. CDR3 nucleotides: TGTGCCAGCAGCATCGCTTACCCCCAGGGAAGTCCAGATACGCAGTATTTT.

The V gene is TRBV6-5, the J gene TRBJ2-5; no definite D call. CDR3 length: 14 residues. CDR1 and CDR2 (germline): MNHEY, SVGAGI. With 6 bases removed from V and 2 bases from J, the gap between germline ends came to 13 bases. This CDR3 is CASSAQLGQETQYF. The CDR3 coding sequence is TGTGCCAGCAGCGCCCAACTGGGGCAAGAGACCCAGTACTTC.

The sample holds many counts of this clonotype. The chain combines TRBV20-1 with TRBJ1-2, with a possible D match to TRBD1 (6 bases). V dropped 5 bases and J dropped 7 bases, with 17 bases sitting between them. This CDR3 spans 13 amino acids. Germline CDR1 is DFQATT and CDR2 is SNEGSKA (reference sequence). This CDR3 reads CSAPKTLQGGYTF. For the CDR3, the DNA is TGCAGTGCTCCGAAAACCCTACAGGGTGGCTACACCTTC.

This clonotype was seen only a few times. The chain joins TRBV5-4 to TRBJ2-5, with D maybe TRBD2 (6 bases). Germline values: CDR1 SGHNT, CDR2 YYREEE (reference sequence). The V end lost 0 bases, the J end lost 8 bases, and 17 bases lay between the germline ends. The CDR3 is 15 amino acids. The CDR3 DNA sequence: TGTGCCAGCAGCTTGGGGCGGGGCCTACCTTCTACCCAGTACTTC. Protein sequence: CASSLGRGLPSTQYF.

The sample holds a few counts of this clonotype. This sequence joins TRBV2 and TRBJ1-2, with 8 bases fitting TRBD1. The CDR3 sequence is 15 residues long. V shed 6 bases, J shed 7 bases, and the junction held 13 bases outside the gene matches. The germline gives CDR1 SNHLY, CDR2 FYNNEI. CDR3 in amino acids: CASRPTGAQFRGYTF. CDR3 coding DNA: TGTGCCAGCAGACCGACAGGGGCTCAGTTTCGTGGCTACACCTTC. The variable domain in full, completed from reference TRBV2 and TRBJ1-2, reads EPEVTQTPSHQVTQMGQEVILRCVPISNHLYFYWYRQILGQKVEFLVSFYNNEISEKSEIFDDQFSVERPDGSNFTLKIRSTKLEDSAMYFCASRPTGAQFRGYTFGSGTRLTVV.

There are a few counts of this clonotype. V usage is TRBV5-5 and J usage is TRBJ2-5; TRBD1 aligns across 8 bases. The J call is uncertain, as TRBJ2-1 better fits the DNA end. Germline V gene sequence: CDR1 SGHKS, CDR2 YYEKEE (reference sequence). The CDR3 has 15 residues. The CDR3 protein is CASSGDRWTINEQFF. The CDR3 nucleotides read TGTGCCAGCAGCGGGGACAGGTGGACCATCAATGAGCAGTTCTTC.

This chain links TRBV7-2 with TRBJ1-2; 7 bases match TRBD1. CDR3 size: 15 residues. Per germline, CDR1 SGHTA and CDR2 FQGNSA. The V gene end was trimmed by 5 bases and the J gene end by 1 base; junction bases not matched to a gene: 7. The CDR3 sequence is CASSIRQGNNYGYTF. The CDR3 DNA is TGTGCCAGCAGCATCCGACAGGGCAATAACTATGGCTACACCTTC.

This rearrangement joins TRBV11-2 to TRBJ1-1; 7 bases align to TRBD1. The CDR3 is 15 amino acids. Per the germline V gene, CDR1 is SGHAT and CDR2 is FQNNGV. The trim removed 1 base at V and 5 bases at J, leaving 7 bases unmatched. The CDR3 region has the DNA TGTGCCAGCAGCTTAGGCAACAGGGGAGGGACTGAAGCTTTCTTT. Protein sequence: CASSLGNRGGTEAFF. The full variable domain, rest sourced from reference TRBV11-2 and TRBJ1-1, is EAGVAQSPRYKIIEKRQSVAFWCNPISGHATLYWYQQILGQGPKLLIQFQNNGVVDDSQLPKDRFSAERLKGVDSTLKIQPAKLEDSAVYLCASSLGNRGGTEAFFGQGTRLTVV.

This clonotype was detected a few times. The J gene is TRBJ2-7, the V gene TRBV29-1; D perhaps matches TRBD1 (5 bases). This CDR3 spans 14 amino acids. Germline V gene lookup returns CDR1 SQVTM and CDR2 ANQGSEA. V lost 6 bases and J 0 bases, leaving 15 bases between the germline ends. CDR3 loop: CSVVYRMFSYEQYF. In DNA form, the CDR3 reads TGCAGCGTGGTCTACAGGATGTTCTCCTACGAGCAGTACTTC.

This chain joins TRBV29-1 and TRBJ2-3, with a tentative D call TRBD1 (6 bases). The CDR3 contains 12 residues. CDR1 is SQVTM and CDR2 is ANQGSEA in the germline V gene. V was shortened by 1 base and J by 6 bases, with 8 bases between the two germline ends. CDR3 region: CSVEGQGDTQYF. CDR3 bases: TGCAGCGTTGAAGGCCAGGGGGATACGCAGTATTTT.

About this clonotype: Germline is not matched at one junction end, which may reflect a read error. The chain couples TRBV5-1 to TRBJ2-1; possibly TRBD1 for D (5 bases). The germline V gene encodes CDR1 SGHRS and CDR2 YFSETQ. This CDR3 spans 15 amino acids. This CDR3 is CVSSLAWGQHNEQFF. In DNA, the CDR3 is TGCGTCAGCAGCTTGGCGTGGGGCCAACACAATGAGCAGTTCTTC.

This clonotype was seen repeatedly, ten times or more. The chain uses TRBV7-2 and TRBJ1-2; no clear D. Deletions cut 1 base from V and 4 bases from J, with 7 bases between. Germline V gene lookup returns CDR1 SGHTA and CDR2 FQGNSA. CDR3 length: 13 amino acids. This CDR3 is CASSLVGSYGYTF. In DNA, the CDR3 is TGTGCCAGCAGCTTAGTAGGGAGCTATGGCTACACCTTC.

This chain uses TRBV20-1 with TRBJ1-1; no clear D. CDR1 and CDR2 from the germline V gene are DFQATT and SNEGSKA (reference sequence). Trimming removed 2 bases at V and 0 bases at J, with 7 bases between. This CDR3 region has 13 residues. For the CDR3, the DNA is TGCAGTGCTAGACCAGGCCTGAACACTGAAGCTTTCTTT. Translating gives CSARPGLNTEAFF.

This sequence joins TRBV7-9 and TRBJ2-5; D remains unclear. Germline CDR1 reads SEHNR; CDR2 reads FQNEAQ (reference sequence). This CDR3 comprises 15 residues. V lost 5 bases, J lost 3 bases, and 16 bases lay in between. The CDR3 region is CASSLNVQPEETQYF. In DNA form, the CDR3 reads TGTGCCAGCAGCCTAAATGTCCAGCCTGAAGAGACCCAGTACTTC. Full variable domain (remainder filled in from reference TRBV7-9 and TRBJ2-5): DTGVSQNPRHKITKRGQNVTFRCDPISEHNRLYWYRQTLGQGPEFLTYFQNEAQLEKSRLLSDRFSAERPKGSFSTLEIQRTEQGDSAMYLCASSLNVQPEETQYFGPGTRLLVL.

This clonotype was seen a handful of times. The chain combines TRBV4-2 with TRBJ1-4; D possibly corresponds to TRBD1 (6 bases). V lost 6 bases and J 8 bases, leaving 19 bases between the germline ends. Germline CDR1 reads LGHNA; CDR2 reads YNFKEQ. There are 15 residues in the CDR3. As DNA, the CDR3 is TGTGCCAGCAGTCCAACGGCAGGGGTTTGGGAAAAACTGTTTTTT. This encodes CASSPTAGVWEKLFF.

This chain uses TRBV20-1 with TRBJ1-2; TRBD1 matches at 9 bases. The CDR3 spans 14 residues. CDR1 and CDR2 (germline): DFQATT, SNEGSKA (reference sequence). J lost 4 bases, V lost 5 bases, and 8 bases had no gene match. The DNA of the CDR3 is TGCAGTGCTTACGAGACAGGGGGAGGCTATGGCTACACCTTC. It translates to CSAYETGGGYGYTF.

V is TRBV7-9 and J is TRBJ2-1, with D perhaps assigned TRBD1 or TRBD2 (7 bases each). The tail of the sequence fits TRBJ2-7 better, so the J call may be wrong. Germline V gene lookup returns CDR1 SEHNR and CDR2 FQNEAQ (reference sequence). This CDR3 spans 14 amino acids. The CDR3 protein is CATKGRGPTYEQYF. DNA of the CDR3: TGTGCCACGAAAGGGAGGGGGCCCACCTACGAGCAGTACTTC.

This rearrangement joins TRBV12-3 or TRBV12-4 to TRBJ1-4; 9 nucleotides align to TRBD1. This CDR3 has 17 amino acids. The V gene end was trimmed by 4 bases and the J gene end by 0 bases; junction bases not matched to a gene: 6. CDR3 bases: TGTGCCAGCAGTTCCGGACAGGGGCGATCAACTAATGAAAAACTGTTTTTT. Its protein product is CASSSGQGRSTNEKLFF.